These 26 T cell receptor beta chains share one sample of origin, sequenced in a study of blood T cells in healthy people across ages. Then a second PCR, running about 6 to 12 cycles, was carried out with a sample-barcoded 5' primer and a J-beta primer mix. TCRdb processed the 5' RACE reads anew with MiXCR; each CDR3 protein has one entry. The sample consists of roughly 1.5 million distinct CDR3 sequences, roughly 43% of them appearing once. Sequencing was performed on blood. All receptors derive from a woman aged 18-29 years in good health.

The CDR3 DNA is TGTGCCAGCCTGGTCTCAGACAAAAACATTCAGTACTTC. It specifies CASLVSDKNIQYF. The chain is built from TRBV28 and TRBJ2-4, with no clear D. The CDR3 sequence is 13 residues long. Germline V gives CDR1 MDHEN, CDR2 SYDVKM. V was clipped by 8 bases and J by 3 bases, with 11 bases between them.

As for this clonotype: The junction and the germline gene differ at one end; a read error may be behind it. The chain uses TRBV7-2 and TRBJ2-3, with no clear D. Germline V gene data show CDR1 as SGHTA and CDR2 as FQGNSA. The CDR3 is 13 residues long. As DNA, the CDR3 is TGTGTCAGCAGCTTATCCATTTCGGATACGCAGTATTTT. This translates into CVSSLSISDTQYF.

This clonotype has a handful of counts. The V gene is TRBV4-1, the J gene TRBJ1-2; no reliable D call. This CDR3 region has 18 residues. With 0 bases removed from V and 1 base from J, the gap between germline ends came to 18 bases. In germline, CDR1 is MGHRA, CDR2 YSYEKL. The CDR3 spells CASSQERAGGRNNYGYTF. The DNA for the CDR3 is TGCGCCAGCAGCCAAGAGCGGGCCGGCGGCCGAAATAACTATGGCTACACCTTC.

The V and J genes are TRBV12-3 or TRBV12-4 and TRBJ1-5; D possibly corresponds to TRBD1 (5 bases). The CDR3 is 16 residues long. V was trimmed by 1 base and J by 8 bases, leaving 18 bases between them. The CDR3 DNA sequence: TGTGCCAGCAGTTTAGGAGGAGGGGCAGGGAGTAAGCCCCAGCATTTT. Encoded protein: CASSLGGGAGSKPQHF.

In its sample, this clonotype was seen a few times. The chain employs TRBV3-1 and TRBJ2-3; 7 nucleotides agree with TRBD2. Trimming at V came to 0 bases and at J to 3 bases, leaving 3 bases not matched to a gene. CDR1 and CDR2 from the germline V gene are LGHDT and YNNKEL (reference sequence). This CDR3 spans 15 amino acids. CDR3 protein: CASSQDAGVTDTQYF. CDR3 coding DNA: TGTGCCAGCAGCCAAGACGCGGGAGTGACAGATACGCAGTATTTT.

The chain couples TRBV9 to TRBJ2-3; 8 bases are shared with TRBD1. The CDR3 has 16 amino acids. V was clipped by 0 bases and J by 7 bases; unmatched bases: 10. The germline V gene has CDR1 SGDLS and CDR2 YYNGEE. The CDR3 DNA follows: TGTGCCAGCAGCGTAGGACAGGGGAACATCCGAAATACGCAGTATTTT. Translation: CASSVGQGNIRNTQYF. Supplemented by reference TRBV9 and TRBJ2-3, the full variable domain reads DSGVTQTPKHLITATGQRVTLRCSPRSGDLSVYWYQQSLDQGLQFLIQYYNGEERAKGNILERFSAQQFPDLHSELNLSSLELGDSALYFCASSVGQGNIRNTQYFGPGTRLTVL.

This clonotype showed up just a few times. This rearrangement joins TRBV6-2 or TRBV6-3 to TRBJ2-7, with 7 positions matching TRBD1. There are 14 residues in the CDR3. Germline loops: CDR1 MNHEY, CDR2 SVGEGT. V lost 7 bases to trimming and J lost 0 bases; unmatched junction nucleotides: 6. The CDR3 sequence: CASNKDRHSYEQYF. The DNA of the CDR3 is TGTGCCAGCAACAAGGACAGGCACTCCTACGAGCAGTACTTC.

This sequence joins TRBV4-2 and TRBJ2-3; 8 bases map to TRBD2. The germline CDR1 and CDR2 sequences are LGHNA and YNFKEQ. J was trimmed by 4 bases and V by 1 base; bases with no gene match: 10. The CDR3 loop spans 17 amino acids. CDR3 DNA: TGTGCCAGCAGCCAAGTAGGAGCGGGGGAGGCCGCAGATACGCAGTATTTT. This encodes CASSQVGAGEAADTQYF.

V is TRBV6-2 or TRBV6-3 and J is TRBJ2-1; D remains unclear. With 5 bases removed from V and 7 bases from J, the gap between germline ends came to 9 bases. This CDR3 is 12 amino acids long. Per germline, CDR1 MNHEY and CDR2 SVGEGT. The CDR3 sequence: CASSHYGNEQFF. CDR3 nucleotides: TGTGCCAGCAGTCATTATGGGAATGAGCAGTTCTTC.

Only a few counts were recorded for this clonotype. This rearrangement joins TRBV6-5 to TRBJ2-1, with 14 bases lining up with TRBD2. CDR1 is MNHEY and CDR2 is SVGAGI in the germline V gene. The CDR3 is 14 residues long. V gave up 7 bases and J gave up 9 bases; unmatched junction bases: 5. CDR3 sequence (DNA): TGTGCCAGCATCGGACTAGCGGGGGGAGGTGAGCAGTTCTTC. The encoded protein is CASIGLAGGGEQFF.

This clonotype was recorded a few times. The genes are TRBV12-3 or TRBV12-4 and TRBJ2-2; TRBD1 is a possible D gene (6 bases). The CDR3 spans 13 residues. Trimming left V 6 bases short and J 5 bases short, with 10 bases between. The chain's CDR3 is CASRRQETGELFF. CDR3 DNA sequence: TGTGCCAGCAGAAGACAGGAGACCGGGGAGCTGTTTTTT.

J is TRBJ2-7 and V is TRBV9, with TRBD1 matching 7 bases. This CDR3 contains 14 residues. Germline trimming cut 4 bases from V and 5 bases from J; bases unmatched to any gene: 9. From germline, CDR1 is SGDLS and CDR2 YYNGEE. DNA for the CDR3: TGTGCCAGCAGCTCCACAGGGGTATGGGACGAGCAGTACTTC. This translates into CASSSTGVWDEQYF. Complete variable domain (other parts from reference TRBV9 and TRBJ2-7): DSGVTQTPKHLITATGQRVTLRCSPRSGDLSVYWYQQSLDQGLQFLIQYYNGEERAKGNILERFSAQQFPDLHSELNLSSLELGDSALYFCASSSTGVWDEQYFGPGTRLTVT.

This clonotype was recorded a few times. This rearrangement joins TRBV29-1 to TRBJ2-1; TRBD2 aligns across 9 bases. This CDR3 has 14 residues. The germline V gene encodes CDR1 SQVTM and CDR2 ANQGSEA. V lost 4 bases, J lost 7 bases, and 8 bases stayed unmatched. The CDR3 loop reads CSVVGLAGRNEQFF. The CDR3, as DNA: TGCAGCGTTGTGGGGCTAGCGGGAAGGAATGAGCAGTTCTTC.

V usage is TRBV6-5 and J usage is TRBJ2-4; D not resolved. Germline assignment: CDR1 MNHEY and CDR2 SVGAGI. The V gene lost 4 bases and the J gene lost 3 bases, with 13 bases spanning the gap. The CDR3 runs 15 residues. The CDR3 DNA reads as TGTGCCAGCAGTTCCCGTCTGGATAACAAAAACATTCAGTACTTC. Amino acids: CASSSRLDNKNIQYF.

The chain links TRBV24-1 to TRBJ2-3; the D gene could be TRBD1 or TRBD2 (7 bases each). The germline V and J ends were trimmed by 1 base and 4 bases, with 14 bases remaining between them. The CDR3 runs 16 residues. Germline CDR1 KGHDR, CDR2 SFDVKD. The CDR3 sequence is CATSDFDREGADTQYF. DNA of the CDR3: TGTGCCACCAGTGATTTCGACAGGGAGGGAGCAGATACGCAGTATTTT.

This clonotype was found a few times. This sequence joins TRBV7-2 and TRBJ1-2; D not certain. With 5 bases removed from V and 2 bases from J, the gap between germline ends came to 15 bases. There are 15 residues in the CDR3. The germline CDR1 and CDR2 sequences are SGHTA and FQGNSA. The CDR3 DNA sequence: TGTGCCAGCAGCCATGCGTCCAGTCTAAACTATGGCTACACCTTC. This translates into CASSHASSLNYGYTF.

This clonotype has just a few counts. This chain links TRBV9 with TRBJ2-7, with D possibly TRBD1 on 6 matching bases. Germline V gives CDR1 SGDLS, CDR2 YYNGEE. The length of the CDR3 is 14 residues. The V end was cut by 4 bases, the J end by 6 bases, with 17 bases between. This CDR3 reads CASSSGSGAREQYF. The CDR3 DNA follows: TGTGCCAGCAGCTCAGGATCAGGGGCCCGCGAGCAGTACTTC. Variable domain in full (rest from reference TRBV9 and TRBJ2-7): DSGVTQTPKHLITATGQRVTLRCSPRSGDLSVYWYQQSLDQGLQFLIQYYNGEERAKGNILERFSAQQFPDLHSELNLSSLELGDSALYFCASSSGSGAREQYFGPGTRLTVT.

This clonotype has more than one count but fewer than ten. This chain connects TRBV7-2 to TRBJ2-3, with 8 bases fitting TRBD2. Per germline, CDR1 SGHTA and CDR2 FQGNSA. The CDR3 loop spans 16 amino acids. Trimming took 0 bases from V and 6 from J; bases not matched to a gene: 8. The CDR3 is CASSLAGTRIFDTQYF. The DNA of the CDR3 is TGTGCCAGCAGCTTAGCGGGGACTAGGATATTCGATACGCAGTATTTT.

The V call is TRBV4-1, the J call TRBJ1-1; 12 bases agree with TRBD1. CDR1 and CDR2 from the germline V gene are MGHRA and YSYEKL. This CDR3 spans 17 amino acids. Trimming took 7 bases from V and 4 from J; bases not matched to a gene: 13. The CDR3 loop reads CASTKEGDRGLGTEAFF. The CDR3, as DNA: TGCGCCAGCACCAAAGAGGGGGACAGGGGGCTCGGCACTGAAGCTTTCTTT.

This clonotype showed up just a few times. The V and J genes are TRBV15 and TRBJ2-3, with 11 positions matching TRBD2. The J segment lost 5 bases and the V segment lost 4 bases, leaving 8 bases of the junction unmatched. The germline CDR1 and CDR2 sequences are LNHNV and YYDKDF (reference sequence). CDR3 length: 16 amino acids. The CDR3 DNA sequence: TGTGCCACCAGCACCTTAGCGGGAGGGTTGGAAGATACGCAGTATTTT. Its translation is CATSTLAGGLEDTQYF.

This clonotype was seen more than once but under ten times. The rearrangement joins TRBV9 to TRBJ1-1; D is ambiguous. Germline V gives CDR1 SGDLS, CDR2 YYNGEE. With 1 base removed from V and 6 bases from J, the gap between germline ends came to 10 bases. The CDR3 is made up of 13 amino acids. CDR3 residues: CASSVIVGAEAFF. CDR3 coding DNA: TGTGCCAGCAGCGTAATTGTCGGGGCTGAAGCTTTCTTT.

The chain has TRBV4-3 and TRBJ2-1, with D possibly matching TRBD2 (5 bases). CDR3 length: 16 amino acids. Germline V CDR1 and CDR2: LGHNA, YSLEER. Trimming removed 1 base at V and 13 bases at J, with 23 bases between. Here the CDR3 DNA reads TGCGCCAGCAGCCAAGTTCATACGGCGGGCGGAGAGACCCAGTTCTTC. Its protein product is CASSQVHTAGGETQFF.

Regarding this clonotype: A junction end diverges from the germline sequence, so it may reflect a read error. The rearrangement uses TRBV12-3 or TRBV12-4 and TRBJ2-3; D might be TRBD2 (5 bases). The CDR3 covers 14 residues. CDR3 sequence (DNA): TGTGCCAGCAGTTTACTGGGGAGCACAGATGCGCAGTATTTT. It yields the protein CASSLLGSTDAQYF.

CDR3 residues: CASSEARAGGTEAFF. In nucleotides, the CDR3 is TGCGCCAGCAGCGAGGCCCGGGCAGGGGGCACTGAAGCTTTCTTT. The chain combines TRBV5-1 with TRBJ1-1, with 7 bases identical to TRBD1. CDR3 length: 15 residues. CDR1 and CDR2 (germline): SGHRS, YFSETQ. V trimming: 4 bases; J trimming: 4 bases; junction bases outside the gene matches: 10.

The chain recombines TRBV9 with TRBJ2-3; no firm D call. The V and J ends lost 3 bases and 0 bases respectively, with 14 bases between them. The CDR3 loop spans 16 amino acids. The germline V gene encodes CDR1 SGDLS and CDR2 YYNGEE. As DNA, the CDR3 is TGTGCCAGCAGCGCGCCCACTGACGGGAGCACAGATACGCAGTATTTT. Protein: CASSAPTDGSTDTQYF. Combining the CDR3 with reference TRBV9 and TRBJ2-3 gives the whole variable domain DSGVTQTPKHLITATGQRVTLRCSPRSGDLSVYWYQQSLDQGLQFLIQYYNGEERAKGNILERFSAQQFPDLHSELNLSSLELGDSALYFCASSAPTDGSTDTQYFGPGTRLTVL.

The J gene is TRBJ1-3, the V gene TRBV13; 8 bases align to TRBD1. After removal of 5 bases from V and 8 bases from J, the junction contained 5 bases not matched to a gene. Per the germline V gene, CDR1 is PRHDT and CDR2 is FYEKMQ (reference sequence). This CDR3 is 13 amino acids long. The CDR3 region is CASSLDRGHTIYF. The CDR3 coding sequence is TGTGCCAGCAGCCTCGACAGGGGTCACACCATATATTTT.